Listed below are T cell receptor beta chains from one sample, sequenced in a study of PD-1 blockade in classical Hodgkin lymphoma. The protocol was immunoSEQ multiplex PCR, while the TCRdb copy is restricted to in-frame clones and leaves out a portion. Among nearly 55,000 clones, approximately 81% were seen once, and the ten largest hold roughly 15%. The specimen was peripheral blood mononuclear cells (PBMCs), collected at baseline. These receptors came from a human donor with classical Hodgkin lymphoma. The CDR3 runs from the conserved cysteine through the conserved F or W. D genes are given only for firm matches. Expanded clones are given a class, and other clones once, few, many or no size at all.

>TRBJ2-1|TRBD2|TRBV27|-
TGTGCCAGCAGTTGGGCTAGCGGGAGCGATGAGCAGTTCTTC
CASSWASGSDEQFF
>TRBJ2-3|-|TRBV25-1|-
TGTGCCAGCAGTGAATGGGCCAGGTTAAGCACAGATACGCAGTATTTT
CASSEWARLSTDTQYF
>TRBJ2-5|-|TRBV5-1|-
TGCGCCAGCAGCAGCTTTTTGGGGGAGACCCAGTACTTC
CASSSFLGETQYF
>TRBJ1-5|-|TRBV19|-
TGTGCCAGTACCCTCGGGACCCGCTCCAATCAGCCCCAGCATTTT
CASTLGTRSNQPQHF
>TRBJ1-3|-|TRBV6-5|-
TGTGCCAGCAGTTCGGCCGCGGCCGGATCTGGAAACACCATATATTTT
CASSSAAAGSGNTIYF
>TRBJ2-3|-|TRBV10-1|-
TGCGCCAGCAGTGAGAAACGCCGGGACCCAATAGACACAGATACGCAGTATTTT
CASSEKRRDPIDTDTQYF
>TRBJ1-5|TRBD1|TRBV15|-
TGTGCCACCAGCAGAAGACAGGGGGCCGAGAATCAGCCCCAGCATTTT
CATSRRQGAENQPQHF
>TRBJ2-5|-|TRBV6-4|-
TGTGCCAGCAGCCCGACTTTTTCGGAGACCCAGTACTTC
CASSPTFSETQYF
>TRBJ2-2|TRBD2|TRBV5-5|-
TGTGCCAGCAGGTCTCTAGCGGGAGGGGTTACCGGGGAGCTGTTTTTT
CASRSLAGGVTGELFF
>TRBJ1-6|TRBD1|TRBV6-6|-
TGTGCCAGCAGTTACAGACAGGGGGATAATTCACCCCTCCACTTT
CASSYRQGDNSPLHF
>TRBJ1-3|-|TRBV5-1|-
TGCGCCAGCAGCTTGGCCACAGTGCCTGGAAACACCATATATTTT
CASSLATVPGNTIYF
>TRBJ1-4|TRBD1|TRBV7-6|-
TGTGCCAGCAGCGCCCGGACAGGGGGGGAAGAAAAACTGTTTTTT
CASSARTGGEEKLFF
>TRBJ1-1|-|TRBV15|-
TGTGCCACCAGCAATCACCTGAACACTGAAGCTTTCTTT
CATSNHLNTEAFF
>TRBJ1-1|-|TRBV18|few
TGTGCCAGCTCACCCGACAACGGAGGGGGGACTGAAGCTTTCTTT
CASSPDNGGGTEAFF
>TRBJ2-2|-|TRBV5-1|-
TGCGCCAGCAGCGACCCTAGCATGACCGGGGAGCTGTTTTTT
CASSDPSMTGELFF
>TRBJ2-1|-|TRBV14|-
TGTGCCACCAAGAGGGCCGGTGAGCAGTTCTTC
CATKRAGEQFF
>TRBJ2-6|-|TRBV5-6|-
TGTGCCAGCAGTGATTTCGAAAGCTCTGGGGCCAACGTCCTGACTTTC
CASSDFESSGANVLTF
>TRBJ2-1|-|TRBV7-6|-
TGTGCCAGCAGAGCCCGGGAAGGGGACGGTGAGCAGTTCTTC
CASRAREGDGEQFF
>TRBJ1-1|-|TRBV5-5|-
TGTGCCAGCAGCTTGGAGCCCTCCCAGAGTAGTGAAGCTTTCTTT
CASSLEPSQSSEAFF
>TRBJ1-2|-|TRBV2|-
TGTGCCAGCAGTCAGACTTATGGCTACACCTTC
CASSQTYGYTF
>TRBJ1-2|TRBD1|TRBV6-1|few
TGTGCCAGCAGTGAAGGTCGGGACAGGGCTGGCTACACCTTC
CASSEGRDRAGYTF
>TRBJ2-1|TRBD2|TRBV11-2|-
TGTGCCAGCAGCCCCGGACTAGCGGGACGGTCCTACAATGAGCAGTTCTTC
CASSPGLAGRSYNEQFF
>TRBJ2-1|-|TRBV5-1|-
TGCGCCAGCAGCTTTGAATATGAGCAGTTCTTC
CASSFEYEQFF
>TRBJ2-1|-|TRBV10-3|-
TGTGCCATCAGTTTCCAGGGGAATGAGCAGTTCTTC
CAISFQGNEQFF
>TRBJ2-3|-|TRBV29-1|-
TGCAGCGTTGACAGGACACGTACAGATACGCAGTATTTT
CSVDRTRTDTQYF
>TRBJ1-1|-|TRBV19|-
TGTGCCAGTAGTGTCGGGACTCTGACGGCGTATACTGAAGCTTTCTTT
CASSVGTLTAYTEAFF
>TRBJ1-5|-|TRBV28|-
TGTGCCAGCAGCCTCCAGGGGTACAGCAATCAGCCCCAGCATTTT
CASSLQGYSNQPQHF
>TRBJ2-2|-|TRBV18|-
TGTGCCAGCTCACTCAACGCCGGGACTTCGAACACCGGGGAGCTGTTTTTT
CASSLNAGTSNTGELFF
>TRBJ2-7|TRBD2|TRBV6-5|-
TGTGCCAGCGGGACTAGGGTAGATAAAGAGCAGTACTTC
CASGTRVDKEQYF
>TRBJ2-1|TRBD2|TRBV18|-
TGTGCCAGCTCACCACCCTCGACTAGCGGGAGTCTGAATGAGCAGTTCTTC
CASSPPSTSGSLNEQFF
>TRBJ1-1|-|TRBV19|-
TGTGCCAGTAGCTTCCACGGTAACACTGAAGCTTTCTTT
CASSFHGNTEAFF
>TRBJ2-7|-|TRBV25-1|-
TGTGCCAGCAGTGAATGGGGCGGCAAGCACTTC
CASSEWGGKHF
>TRBJ1-1|-|TRBV7-9|-
TGTGCCAGCAGCCCAAACACGAACACTGAAGCTTTCTTT
CASSPNTNTEAFF
>TRBJ1-5|-|TRBV6-5|-
TGTGCCAGCAGTTATACAGGTTACCAGCCCCAGCATTTT
CASSYTGYQPQHF
>TRBJ1-5|-|TRBV27|medium-sized
TGTGCCACCTCCGGGGGGGAAAATCAGCCCCAGCATTTT
CATSGGENQPQHF
>TRBJ1-2|TRBD1|TRBV28|-
TGTGCCACAATTATGGACAGGGAGGATCGCTATGGCTACACCTTC
CATIMDREDRYGYTF
>TRBJ2-7|-|TRBV20-1|-
TGCAGTGCTGACAGGTCTCACGAGCAGTACTTC
CSADRSHEQYF
>TRBJ2-2|-|TRBV4-1|-
TGCGCCAGCAGCCAAGATCTGGGTTTCACCGGGGAGCTGTTTTTT
CASSQDLGFTGELFF
>TRBJ2-3|-|TRBV14|-
TGTGCCAGCAGCCCTGGGGCAAGTCCGCAGTATTTT
CASSPGASPQYF
>TRBJ2-5|TRBD2|TRBV7-9|-
TGTGCCAGCAGCTTAGCGGGAGGGCTAGGGGAGACCCAGTACTTC
CASSLAGGLGETQYF
>TRBJ2-5|-|TRBV10-3|once
TGTGCCATCAGGGGGTTCGCCCAAGAGACCCAGTACTTC
CAIRGFAQETQYF
>TRBJ2-5|TRBD1|TRBV7-7|-
TGTGCCAGCAGCTCAGGGGGTTTCCAAGAGACCCAGTACTTC
CASSSGGFQETQYF
>TRBJ2-3|-|TRBV6-5|-
TGTGCCAGCAGTTACCGTTGGGGGAGCACAGATACGCAGTATTTT
CASSYRWGSTDTQYF
>TRBJ1-3|-|TRBV4-3|once
TGCGCCAGCAGCCAAGATTTCCCGACAAGCTCTGGAAACACCATATATTTT
CASSQDFPTSSGNTIYF
>TRBJ1-2|-|TRBV19|-
TGTGCCAGTAGTAATCCCTACCGGAGGGGGACTAGCTATGGCTACACCTTC
CASSNPYRRGTSYGYTF
>TRBJ1-3|-|TRBV6-1|-
TGTGCTAGCACCGTGGGCGCCCAGACCATATATTTT
CASTVGAQTIYF
>TRBJ2-1|-|TRBV19|-
TGTGCCAGTAGTAAGGGACTTTTTTTTCCCTACTCCTACAATGAGCAGTTCTTC
CASSKGLFFPYSYNEQFF
>TRBJ1-1|-|TRBV6-5|-
TGTGCCAGCTCCGGGGGGGCAGATACTGAAGCTTTCTTT
CASSGGADTEAFF
>TRBJ2-7|-|TRBV15|-
TGTGCCACCAGCACCGCCGGGACTGCGACCTACGAGCAGTACTTC
CATSTAGTATYEQYF
>TRBJ1-2|-|TRBV30|once
TGTGCCTGGAGTCAGGGCCTCTGGGGCTACACCTTC
CAWSQGLWGYTF
>TRBJ1-1|-|TRBV5-6|-
TGTGCCAGCATGGTGGGACAACTTGAAGCTTTCTTT
CASMVGQLEAFF
>TRBJ2-2|-|TRBV4-3|-
TGCGCCAGCAGCCAAGTTGTCGCCCTGACATACCACACCGGGGAGCTGTTTTTT
CASSQVVALTYHTGELFF
>TRBJ2-1|TRBD1|TRBV10-3|-
TGTGCCATCAGTGAGACTACAGGGGGGAATGAGCAGTTCTTC
CAISETTGGNEQFF
>TRBJ2-3|-|TRBV4-1|-
TGCGCCAGCAGCCAAGTTCGGTCTAGCACAGATACGCAGTATTTT
CASSQVRSSTDTQYF
>TRBJ1-2|-|TRBV30|-
TGTGCCTGGAGTGTACCCGGGACCTCTGGCTACACCTTC
CAWSVPGTSGYTF
>TRBJ2-7|-|TRBV7-2|-
TGTGCCAGCAGCCGAATGGAATACGAGCAGTACTTC
CASSRMEYEQYF
>TRBJ1-3|-|TRBV5-6|-
TGTGCCAGCAGCTTGCTACGGGGGGGCTACTCTGGAAACACCATATATTTT
CASSLLRGGYSGNTIYF